These 22 T cell receptor beta chains were all obtained from the same sample, sequenced in a study of T cells in Graves' hyperthyroidism and ophthalmopathy. Regions amplified from RNA transcripts were the TCR beta CDR3 regions. The TCR CDR3 first-round RT-PCR relied on the HTBI primer set. TCRdb recomputed calls from the multiplex PCR reads with MiXCR, one row per CDR3 protein. Among approximately 690,000 distinct CDR3 sequences listed, around 20% were seen once. The sequenced sample consisted of blood. Every receptor here comes from a man aged 30 to 39 with Graves' ophthalmopathy.

This clonotype was detected once. A much larger clonotype is one base distant, so this may be a read error. The V and J genes are TRBV6-1 and TRBJ1-4; the match to TRBD1 covers 9 bases. CDR1 and CDR2 (germline): MNHNS, SASEGT. The CDR3 length is 16 residues. With V trimmed by 8 bases and J by 8 bases, 15 bases remained unmatched. CDR3 in amino acids: CASGTPPGQGREKLFF. CDR3 bases: TGTGCCAGCGGTACCCCGCCGGGACAGGGACGCGAAAAACTGTTTTTT.

V gene TRBV20-1 combines with J gene TRBJ1-1; weak D call: TRBD1 (5 bases). The CDR3 contains 14 residues. Looked up from germline, CDR1 is DFQATT and CDR2 is SNEGSKA (reference sequence). The V gene lost 4 bases and the J gene lost 4 bases, with 16 bases spanning the gap. Here the CDR3 DNA reads TGCAGTGCTATCCCCGGGACCGCGAGCACTGAAGCTTTCTTT. Its translation is CSAIPGTASTEAFF.

The chain recombines TRBV30 with TRBJ2-6; the D gene is possibly TRBD1 (6 bases). Per the germline V gene, CDR1 is GTSNPN and CDR2 is SVGIG (reference sequence). The CDR3 length is 14 residues. Trimming left V 5 bases short and J 2 bases short, with 10 bases between. CDR3 in DNA: TGTGCCTGGGGTCCAGGGGCTGGGGCCAACGTCCTGACTTTC. This gives the protein CAWGPGAGANVLTF.

In its sample, this clonotype was seen many times. The chain couples TRBV2 to TRBJ1-2, with a possible D match to TRBD1 (5 bases). Trimming cost V 6 bases and J 0 bases, with 8 bases left between them. The CDR3 length is 13 residues. CDR1 and CDR2 from the germline V gene are SNHLY and FYNNEI. The CDR3 DNA reads TGTGCCAGCAGACCGACAGCTAACTATGGCTACACCTTC. Its translation: CASRPTANYGYTF.

This clonotype was picked up a small number of times. The rearrangement uses TRBV10-1 and TRBJ2-5, with a weak D call TRBD1 (5 bases). From germline, CDR1 is WNHNN and CDR2 SYGVQD (reference sequence). CDR3 length: 13 residues. V lost 6 bases, J lost 5 bases, and 13 bases lay in between. DNA of the CDR3: TGCGCCAGCAGGGATGACAGTGCGGAGACCCAGTACTTC. Its translation: CASRDDSAETQYF.

This chain joins TRBV6-1 and TRBJ1-5, with D possibly matching TRBD1 (6 bases). V lost 10 bases and J 0 bases, leaving 16 bases between the germline ends. The CDR3 has 15 amino acids. Per the germline V gene, CDR1 is MNHNS and CDR2 is SASEGT. CDR3 bases: TGTGCCACCCGGGACAAGCCATATAGCAATCAGCCCCAGCATTTT. It yields the protein CATRDKPYSNQPQHF.

V is TRBV20-1 and J is TRBJ1-1; 8 bases agree with TRBD1. The CDR3 covers 13 residues. Trimming at V came to 2 bases and at J to 7 bases, leaving 6 bases not matched to a gene. The germline CDR1 and CDR2 sequences are DFQATT and SNEGSKA (reference sequence). The CDR3 bases are TGCAGTGCTAGAAAGGGACAGGCCGTTGAAGCTTTCTTT. Its protein is CSARKGQAVEAFF.

The chain carries TRBV20-1 and TRBJ2-1; D ambiguous. The CDR3 length is 13 residues. Germline-derived CDR1 and CDR2 are DFQATT and SNEGSKA (reference sequence). Trimming cost V 1 base and J 6 bases, with 10 bases left between them. As DNA, the CDR3 is TGCAGTGCTAGAGCCCCCACTCTCAATGAGCAGTTCTTC. Its protein product is CSARAPTLNEQFF.

The chain couples TRBV11-2 to TRBJ2-1; D unresolved. CDR1 is SGHAT, CDR2 FQNNGV, per germline. The CDR3 has 14 amino acids. Trimming cost V 3 bases and J 7 bases, with 13 bases left between them. The CDR3, as DNA: TGTGCCAGCAGCTTGGGTTTAGTCGGTAATGAGCAGTTCTTC. The encoded protein is CASSLGLVGNEQFF.

Many counts were recorded for this clonotype. V is TRBV7-2 and J is TRBJ2-7; 13 bases match TRBD2. V shed 4 bases and J 5 bases; nucleotides not matched to a gene: 5. The germline CDR1 and CDR2 sequences are SGHTA and FQGNSA. The CDR3 totals 15 residues. The CDR3 loop is CASSSTSGRLDEQYF. CDR3 DNA: TGTGCCAGCAGCTCGACTAGCGGGAGGCTTGACGAGCAGTACTTC.

This chain links TRBV4-2 with TRBJ2-3; tentative D call: TRBD2 (6 bases). Trimming left V 1 base short and J 2 bases short, with 10 bases between. Germline V lookup: CDR1 LGHNA, CDR2 YNFKEQ. This CDR3 is built from 15 residues. DNA for the CDR3: TGTGCCAGCAGCCAAGGAGCGGGCCCCACAGATACGCAGTATTTT. Its protein product is CASSQGAGPTDTQYF.

This clonotype was counted at least ten times. This chain joins TRBV11-2 and TRBJ2-5; TRBD2 matches 12 bases. This CDR3 is 15 amino acids long. The ends lost 5 bases at V and 7 bases at J; junction bases unmatched: 8. CDR1 and CDR2 (germline): SGHAT, FQNNGV. This CDR3 reads CASSAGLAGRGTQYF. The CDR3 DNA reads as TGTGCCAGCAGCGCGGGACTAGCGGGCCGGGGGACCCAGTACTTC.

In its sample, this clonotype was seen a few times. V gene TRBV3-1 combines with J gene TRBJ2-1; 7 bases match TRBD2. In germline, CDR1 is LGHDT, CDR2 YNNKEL (reference sequence). V was pared by 1 base and J by 6 bases, with 21 bases of the junction left unmatched. The CDR3 extends over 20 amino acids. This CDR3 reads CASSQGPSGMVAGVLNEQFF. As DNA, the CDR3 is TGTGCCAGCAGCCAAGGACCCTCCGGGATGGTGGCGGGAGTTCTCAATGAGCAGTTCTTC.

J is TRBJ2-1 and V is TRBV27; 11 bases are a match to TRBD2. The CDR3 loop spans 20 amino acids. Trimming at V came to 1 base and at J to 0 bases, leaving 11 bases not matched to a gene. Germline V gene sequence: CDR1 MNHEY, CDR2 SMNVEV (reference sequence). The CDR3 DNA reads as TGTGCCAGCAGTTTATACCAGACTAGCGGGAATTTTAGCTCCTACAATGAGCAGTTCTTC. It yields the protein CASSLYQTSGNFSSYNEQFF.

The chain has TRBV19 and TRBJ2-5; tentative D call: TRBD1 (6 bases). The V gene's germline CDR1 is LNHDA and CDR2 SQIVND (reference sequence). Trimming shortened V by 3 bases and J by 3 bases, and 11 bases separated the two germline ends. The CDR3 contains 14 residues. DNA for the CDR3: TGTGCCAGTAGTATTTCAGGGGTAGAAGAGACCCAGTACTTC. It codes for CASSISGVEETQYF. Full variable domain (remainder filled in from reference TRBV19 and TRBJ2-5): DGGITQSPKYLFRKEGQNVTLSCEQNLNHDAMYWYRQDPGQGLRLIYYSQIVNDFQKGDIAEGYSVSREKKESFPLTVTSAQKNPTAFYLCASSISGVEETQYFGPGTRLLVL.

This clonotype has a handful of counts. This sequence joins TRBV12-3 or TRBV12-4 and TRBJ1-5; 12 bases fit TRBD1. The CDR3 contains 15 residues. With 4 bases clipped from V and 6 bases from J, the junction kept 4 bases outside the gene matches. The CDR3 here is CASSWGQGAVQPQHF. Here the CDR3 DNA reads TGTGCCAGCAGTTGGGGACAGGGGGCAGTTCAGCCCCAGCATTTT.

On this clonotype itself: A much larger clone is a single base away; this may be a read error. The chain employs TRBV30 and TRBJ1-1; no clear D gene. Germline V gene data show CDR1 as GTSNPN and CDR2 as SVGIG (reference sequence). This CDR3 contains 12 residues. With 7 bases removed from V and 9 bases from J, the gap between germline ends came to 18 bases. The CDR3 DNA is TGTGCCTCCTCCAGCGTGGGTGCTAAAGCTTTCTTT. It specifies CASSSVGAKAFF.

In its sample, this clonotype was seen many times. V gene TRBV11-2 combines with J gene TRBJ1-2; the D gene is possibly TRBD1 (6 bases). The CDR3 has 16 residues. Trimming took off 1 base at V and 3 bases at J, with 15 bases between the two ends. Germline loops: CDR1 SGHAT, CDR2 FQNNGV. CDR3 in DNA: TGTGCCAGCAGCTTAGTCTCAGGGGCGGTGGACTATGGCTACACCTTC. Its translation is CASSLVSGAVDYGYTF.

By proportion, this clonotype is medium-sized. The J gene is TRBJ2-1, the V gene TRBV18; 9 bases are a match to TRBD2. The germline gives CDR1 KGHSH, CDR2 LQKENI. This CDR3 has 16 residues. Trimming at V came to 0 bases and at J to 10 bases, leaving 10 bases not matched to a gene. This CDR3 is CASSPPTREGLGEQFF. The DNA for the CDR3 is TGTGCCAGCTCACCACCGACGCGGGAGGGCCTCGGGGAGCAGTTCTTC.

The CDR3 region is CASSLGLGSLNTDTQYF. Here the CDR3 DNA reads TGTGCCAGCAGCTTAGGGTTGGGCAGTCTTAACACAGATACGCAGTATTTT. The J gene is TRBJ2-3, the V gene TRBV7-3; the D is unclear. The CDR3 covers 17 residues. Trimming pared 2 bases from V and 2 bases from J, leaving 17 bases between. CDR1 SGHTA and CDR2 FQGTGA come from the germline V gene.

The chain carries TRBV20-1 and TRBJ2-3; 8 nucleotides match TRBD2. The CDR3 covers 14 residues. Losses at the gene ends were 2 bases for V and 5 bases for J; bases not matched to a gene: 6. CDR1 is DFQATT and CDR2 is SNEGSKA in the germline V gene (reference sequence). CDR3 DNA: TGCAGTGCTAGAATAGCGGGAACTGGAGATACGCAGTATTTT. Translated, it gives CSARIAGTGDTQYF.

The gene calls are TRBV2 and TRBJ2-1; D might be TRBD2 (6 bases). The germline gives CDR1 SNHLY, CDR2 FYNNEI. With 5 bases removed from V and 3 bases from J, the gap between germline ends came to 17 bases. The CDR3 length is 16 residues. In DNA, the CDR3 is TGTGCCAGCAGTTCGGGGATAGCGGATTTCTACAATGAGCAGTTCTTC. It codes for CASSSGIADFYNEQFF.